This is a list of T cell receptor beta chains from one sample in a study of T cell repertoires in cytomegalovirus infection. TCRdb reprocessed the reads via MiXCR and lists one record per CDR3 protein. Altogether about 250,000 distinct CDR3 sequences are present, about 7% being singletons, with the ten largest covering under 7.5%. Sequencing used PBMCs. All receptors come from a human donor in good health (CMV status not recorded). Some clones in this sample may be carry-over from other donors' samples. Both conserved end residues are part of each CDR3. Fields, in order: J gene, D gene, CDR3 length, clone size, V gene, CDR3 DNA, CDR3 protein. The D gene is left open where the match is weak. Clone size, where shown, is once, few, many, or a class for clones that have expanded.

TRBJ1-6 NA 12 many TRBV12-3/TRBV12-4 TGTGCCAGCAGGTCAGGAGAGTCACCCCTCCACTTT CASRSGESPLHF
TRBJ2-3 TRBD1 13 many TRBV6-6 TGTGCCAGCAAAGGACAGGGAAGCGATACGCAGTATTTT CASKGQGSDTQYF
TRBJ2-5 NA 14 NA TRBV6-6 TGTGCCAGCAGTTACTCAACCTTACACGAGACCCAGTACTTC CASSYSTLHETQYF
TRBJ1-1 NA 14 NA TRBV6-2/TRBV6-3 TGTGCCAGCCATGGAGCACTCATGAACACTGAAGCTTTCTTT CASHGALMNTEAFF
TRBJ1-2 TRBD1 16 few TRBV29-1 TGCAGCGTTGACTTGGACAGGATCCAAAGGGGGTATGGCTACACCTTC CSVDLDRIQRGYGYTF
TRBJ2-5 NA 14 many TRBV14 TGTGCCAGCAGCCAAGATCTAGGTCAGGAGACCCAGTACTTC CASSQDLGQETQYF
TRBJ1-1 NA 15 many TRBV6-2/TRBV6-3 TGTGCCAGCAGTTACGGGAGCTGGGCGAACACTGAAGCTTTCTTT CASSYGSWANTEAFF
TRBJ1-2 TRBD1 14 many TRBV19 TGTGCCAGTAGTGGGGACAGGGAGGCTCGCGGCTACACCTTC CASSGDREARGYTF
TRBJ1-5 NA 14 many TRBV10-3 TGTGCCACCCAGGGACTCCAAGGGGATCAGCCCCAGCATTTT CATQGLQGDQPQHF
TRBJ1-5 NA 18 many TRBV6-2/TRBV6-3 TGTGCCAGCAGTTACTCCCCCTTAACCCTAGACAGGACGCAGCCCCAGCATTTT CASSYSPLTLDRTQPQHF
TRBJ1-4 NA 9 many TRBV6-2/TRBV6-3 TGTGCCACGAGTGAAAAACTGTTTTTT CATSEKLFF
TRBJ1-5 NA 13 few TRBV20-1 TGCAGTGCTAGAGATAGGAGGAATCAGCCCCAGCATTTT CSARDRRNQPQHF
TRBJ2-3 TRBD2 15 many TRBV7-2 TGTGCCAGCAGCTCCTCAGCGGGGAACGCAGATACGCAGTATTTT CASSSSAGNADTQYF
TRBJ2-7 TRBD2 14 many TRBV6-1 TGTGCCAGCACGGTCAGCGGGGGGTTTTCCGAGCAGTACTTC CASTVSGGFSEQYF
TRBJ1-1 NA 17 many TRBV10-3 TGTGCCATCAGTGAGGCGAGACCGGGACCCCTGAGCACTGAAGCTTTCTTT CAISEARPGPLSTEAFF
TRBJ2-1 NA 17 many TRBV12-3/TRBV12-4 TGTGCCAGCAGTCCCTGGACATCATTGAGCTCCTACAATGAGCAGTTCTTC CASSPWTSLSSYNEQFF
TRBJ2-3 TRBD2 15 many TRBV6-2/TRBV6-3 TGTGCCAGCAGTGAGCGGGGGTTCAGCACAGATACGCAGTATTTT CASSERGFSTDTQYF
TRBJ2-6 NA 17 many TRBV4-2 TGTGCCAGCAGCCAACAAGACGGCAGGGCAGGGGCCAACGTCCTGACTTTC CASSQQDGRAGANVLTF